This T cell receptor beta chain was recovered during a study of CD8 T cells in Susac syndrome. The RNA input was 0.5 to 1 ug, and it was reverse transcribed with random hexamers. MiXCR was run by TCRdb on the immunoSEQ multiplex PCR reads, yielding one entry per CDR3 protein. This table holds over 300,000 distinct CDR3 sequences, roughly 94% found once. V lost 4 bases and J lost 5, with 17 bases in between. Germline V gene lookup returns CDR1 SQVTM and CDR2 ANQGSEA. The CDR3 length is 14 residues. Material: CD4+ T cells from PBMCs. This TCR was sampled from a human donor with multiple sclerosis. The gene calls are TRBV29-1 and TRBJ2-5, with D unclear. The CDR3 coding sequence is TGCAGCGTTGCCAGCACTTATCAGGTTGAGACCCAGTACTTC. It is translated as CSVASTYQVETQYF.